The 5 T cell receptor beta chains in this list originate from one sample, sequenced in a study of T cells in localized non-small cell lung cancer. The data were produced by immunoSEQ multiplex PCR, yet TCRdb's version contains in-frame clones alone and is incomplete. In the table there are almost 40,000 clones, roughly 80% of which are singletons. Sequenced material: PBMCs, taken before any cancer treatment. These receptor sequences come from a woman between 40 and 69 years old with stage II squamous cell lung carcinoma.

Here the CDR3 reads CASSFSARGYTF. The CDR3 DNA reads as TGTGCCAGCAGTTTCTCTGCCCGTGGCTACACCTTC. This chain joins TRBV28 and TRBJ1-2; D not resolved. This CDR3 is 12 amino acids long. Trimming left V 3 bases short and J 7 bases short, with 9 bases between. In germline, CDR1 is MDHEN, CDR2 SYDVKM.

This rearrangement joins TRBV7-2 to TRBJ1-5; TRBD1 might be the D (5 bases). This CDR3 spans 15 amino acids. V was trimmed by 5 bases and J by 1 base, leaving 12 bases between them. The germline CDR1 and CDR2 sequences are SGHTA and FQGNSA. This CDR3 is CASSPMGGSNQPQHF. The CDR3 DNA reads TGTGCCAGCAGCCCCATGGGGGGAAGCAATCAGCCCCAGCATTTT.

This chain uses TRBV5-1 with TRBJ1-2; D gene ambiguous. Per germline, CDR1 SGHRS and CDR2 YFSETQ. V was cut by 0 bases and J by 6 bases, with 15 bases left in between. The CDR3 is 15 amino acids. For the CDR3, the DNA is TGCGCCAGCAGCTTGGCATTAATGATCGCGGATGGCTACACCTTC. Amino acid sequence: CASSLALMIADGYTF.

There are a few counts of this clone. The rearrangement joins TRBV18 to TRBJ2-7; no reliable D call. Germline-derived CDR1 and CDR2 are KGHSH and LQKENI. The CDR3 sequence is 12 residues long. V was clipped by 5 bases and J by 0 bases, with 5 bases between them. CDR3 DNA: TGTGCCAGCTCAGGGGACTCCTACGAGCAGTACTTC. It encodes CASSGDSYEQYF.

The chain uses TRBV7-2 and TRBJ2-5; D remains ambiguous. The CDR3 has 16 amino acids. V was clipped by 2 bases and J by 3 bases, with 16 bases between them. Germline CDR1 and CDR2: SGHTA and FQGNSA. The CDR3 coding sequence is TGTGCCAGCAGCTTATTTGAAGCGACCGCGGAAGAGACCCAGTACTTC. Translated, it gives CASSLFEATAEETQYF.